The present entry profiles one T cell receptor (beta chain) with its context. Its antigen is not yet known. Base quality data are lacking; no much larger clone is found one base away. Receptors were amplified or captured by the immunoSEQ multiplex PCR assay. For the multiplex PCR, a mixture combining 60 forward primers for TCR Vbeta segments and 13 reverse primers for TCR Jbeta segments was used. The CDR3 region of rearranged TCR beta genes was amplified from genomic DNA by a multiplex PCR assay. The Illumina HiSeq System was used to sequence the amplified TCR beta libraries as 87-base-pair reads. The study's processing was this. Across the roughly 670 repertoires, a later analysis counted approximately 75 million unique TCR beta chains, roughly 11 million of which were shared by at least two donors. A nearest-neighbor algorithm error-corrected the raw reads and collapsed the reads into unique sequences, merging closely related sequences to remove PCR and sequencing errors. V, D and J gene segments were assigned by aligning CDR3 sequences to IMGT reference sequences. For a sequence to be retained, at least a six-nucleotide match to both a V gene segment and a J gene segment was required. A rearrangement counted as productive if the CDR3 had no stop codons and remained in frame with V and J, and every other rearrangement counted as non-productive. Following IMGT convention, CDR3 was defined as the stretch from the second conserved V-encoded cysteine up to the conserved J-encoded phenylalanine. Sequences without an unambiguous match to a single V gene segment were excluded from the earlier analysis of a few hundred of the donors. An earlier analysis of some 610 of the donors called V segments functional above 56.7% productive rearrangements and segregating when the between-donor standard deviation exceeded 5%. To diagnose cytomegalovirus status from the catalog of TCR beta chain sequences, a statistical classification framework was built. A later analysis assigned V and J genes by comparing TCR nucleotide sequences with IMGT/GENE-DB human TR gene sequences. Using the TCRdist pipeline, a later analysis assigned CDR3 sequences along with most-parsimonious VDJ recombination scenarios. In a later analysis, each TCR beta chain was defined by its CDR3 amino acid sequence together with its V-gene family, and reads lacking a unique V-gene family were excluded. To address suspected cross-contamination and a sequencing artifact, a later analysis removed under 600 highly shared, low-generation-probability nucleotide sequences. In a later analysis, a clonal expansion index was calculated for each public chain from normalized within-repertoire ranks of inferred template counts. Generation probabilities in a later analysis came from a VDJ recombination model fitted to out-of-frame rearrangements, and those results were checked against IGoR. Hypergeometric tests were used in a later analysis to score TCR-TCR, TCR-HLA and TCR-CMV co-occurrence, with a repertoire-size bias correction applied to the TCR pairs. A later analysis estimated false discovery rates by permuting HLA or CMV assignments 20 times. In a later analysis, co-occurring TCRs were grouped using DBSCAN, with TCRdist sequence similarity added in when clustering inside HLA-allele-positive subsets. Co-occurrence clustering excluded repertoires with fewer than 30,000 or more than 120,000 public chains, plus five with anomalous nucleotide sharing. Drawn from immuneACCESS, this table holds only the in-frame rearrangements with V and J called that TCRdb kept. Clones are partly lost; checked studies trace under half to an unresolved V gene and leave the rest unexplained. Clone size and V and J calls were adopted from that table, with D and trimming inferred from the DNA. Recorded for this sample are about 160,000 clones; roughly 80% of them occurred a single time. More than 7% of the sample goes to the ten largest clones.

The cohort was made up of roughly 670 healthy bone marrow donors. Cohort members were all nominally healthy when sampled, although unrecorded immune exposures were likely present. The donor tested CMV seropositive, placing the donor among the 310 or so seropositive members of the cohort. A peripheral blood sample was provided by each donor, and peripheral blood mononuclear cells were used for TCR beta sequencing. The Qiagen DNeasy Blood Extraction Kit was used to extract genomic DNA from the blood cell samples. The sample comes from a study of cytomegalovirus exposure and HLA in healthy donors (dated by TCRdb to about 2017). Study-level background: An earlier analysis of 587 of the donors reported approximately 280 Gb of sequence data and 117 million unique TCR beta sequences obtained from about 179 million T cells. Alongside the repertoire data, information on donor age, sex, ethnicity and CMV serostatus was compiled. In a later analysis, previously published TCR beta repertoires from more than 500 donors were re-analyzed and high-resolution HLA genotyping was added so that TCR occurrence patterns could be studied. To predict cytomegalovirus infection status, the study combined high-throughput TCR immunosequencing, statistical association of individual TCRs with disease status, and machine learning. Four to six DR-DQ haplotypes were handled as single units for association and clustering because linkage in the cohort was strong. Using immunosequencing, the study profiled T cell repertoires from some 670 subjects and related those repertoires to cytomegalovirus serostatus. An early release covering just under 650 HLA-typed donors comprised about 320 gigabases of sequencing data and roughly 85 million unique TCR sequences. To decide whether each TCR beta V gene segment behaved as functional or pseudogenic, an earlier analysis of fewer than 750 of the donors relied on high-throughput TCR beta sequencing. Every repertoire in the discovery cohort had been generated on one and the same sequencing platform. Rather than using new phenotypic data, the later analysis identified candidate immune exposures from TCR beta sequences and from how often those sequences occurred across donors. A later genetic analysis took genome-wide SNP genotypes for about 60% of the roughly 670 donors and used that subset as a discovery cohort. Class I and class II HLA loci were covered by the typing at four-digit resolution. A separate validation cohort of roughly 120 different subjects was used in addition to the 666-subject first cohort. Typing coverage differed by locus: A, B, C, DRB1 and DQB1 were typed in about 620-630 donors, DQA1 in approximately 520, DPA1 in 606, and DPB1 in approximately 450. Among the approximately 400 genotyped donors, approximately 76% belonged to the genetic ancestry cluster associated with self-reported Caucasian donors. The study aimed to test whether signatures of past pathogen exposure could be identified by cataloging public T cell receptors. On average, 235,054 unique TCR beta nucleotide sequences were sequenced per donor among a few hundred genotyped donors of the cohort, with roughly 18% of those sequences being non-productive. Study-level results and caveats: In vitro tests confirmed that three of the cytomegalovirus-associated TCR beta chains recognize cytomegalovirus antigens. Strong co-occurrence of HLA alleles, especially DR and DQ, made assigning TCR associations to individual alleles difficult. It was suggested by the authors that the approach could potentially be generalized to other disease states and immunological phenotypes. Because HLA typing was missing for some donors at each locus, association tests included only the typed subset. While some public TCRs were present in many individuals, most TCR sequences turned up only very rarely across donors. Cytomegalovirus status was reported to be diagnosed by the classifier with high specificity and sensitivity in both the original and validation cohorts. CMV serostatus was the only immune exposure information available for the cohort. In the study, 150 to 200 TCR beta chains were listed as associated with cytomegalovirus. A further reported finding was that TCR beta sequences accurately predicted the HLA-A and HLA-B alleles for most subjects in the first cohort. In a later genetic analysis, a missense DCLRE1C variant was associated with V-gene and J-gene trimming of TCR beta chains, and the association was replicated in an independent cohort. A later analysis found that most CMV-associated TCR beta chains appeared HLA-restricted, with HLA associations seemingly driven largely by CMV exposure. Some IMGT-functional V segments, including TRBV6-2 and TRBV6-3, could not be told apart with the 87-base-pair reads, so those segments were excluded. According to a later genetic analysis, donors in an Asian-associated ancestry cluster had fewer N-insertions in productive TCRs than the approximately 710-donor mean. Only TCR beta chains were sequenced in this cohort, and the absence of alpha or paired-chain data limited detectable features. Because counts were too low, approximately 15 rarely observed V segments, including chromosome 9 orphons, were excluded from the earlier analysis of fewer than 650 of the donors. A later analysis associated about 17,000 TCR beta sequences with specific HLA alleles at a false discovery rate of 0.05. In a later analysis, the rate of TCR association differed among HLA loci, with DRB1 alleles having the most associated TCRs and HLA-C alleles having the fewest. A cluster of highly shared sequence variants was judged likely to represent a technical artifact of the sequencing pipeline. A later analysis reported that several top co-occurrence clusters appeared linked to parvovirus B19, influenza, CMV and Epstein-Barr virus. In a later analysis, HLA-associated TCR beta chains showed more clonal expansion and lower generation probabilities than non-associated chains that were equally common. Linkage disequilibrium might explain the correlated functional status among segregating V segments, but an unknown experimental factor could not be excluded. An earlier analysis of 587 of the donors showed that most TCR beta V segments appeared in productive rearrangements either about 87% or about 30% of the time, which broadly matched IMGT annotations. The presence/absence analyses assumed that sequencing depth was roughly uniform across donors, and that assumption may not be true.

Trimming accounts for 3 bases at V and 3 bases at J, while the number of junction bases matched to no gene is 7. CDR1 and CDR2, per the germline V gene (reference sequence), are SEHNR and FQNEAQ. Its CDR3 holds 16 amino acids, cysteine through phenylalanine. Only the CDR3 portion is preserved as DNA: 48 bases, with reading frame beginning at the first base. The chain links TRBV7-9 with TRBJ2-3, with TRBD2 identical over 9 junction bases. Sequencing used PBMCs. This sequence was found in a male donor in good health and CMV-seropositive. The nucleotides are TGTGCCAGCAGCTTCCAAAGGAGCGGGAGGACAGATACGCAGTATTTT. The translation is CASSFQRSGRTDTQYF.